This TCR beta chain came from a study of T cells in Graves' hyperthyroidism and ophthalmopathy. Germline V gene sequence: CDR1 SGHNT, CDR2 YYREEE (reference sequence). Trimming cost V 3 bases and J 4 bases; bases outside gene matches: 3. The CDR3 has 14 residues. Overall study findings and caveats: From stable hyperthyroidism, ophthalmopathy was separated by a 13 V-J model.

The investigators amplified TCR beta CDR3 regions from RNA transcripts. With the HTBI primer set, the TCR CDR3 went through a first round of RT-PCR. TCRdb ran MiXCR on the multiplex PCR reads and lists one entry per CDR3 protein. The sample comprises about 680,000 distinct CDR3 sequences, around a third of which are singletons, and around 31% rests with the top ten. This clonotype was recorded a few times. Its specificity is not known. Disease duration under 2 months; hyperthyroidism patients were aged 18 to 65. Patients were excluded because of uncontrolled infection, other autoimmune disease, pregnancy or lactation.

The V gene is TRBV5-4, the J gene TRBJ2-2; 7 bases fit TRBD2. This clonotype originated in a woman in her forties with Graves' hyperthyroidism. Sequenced input: blood. The CDR3 bases are TGTGCCAGCAGCTCAGTAGCGGGCACCGGGGAGCTGTTTTTT. The encoded protein is CASSSVAGTGELFF. Looking up the rest from reference TRBV5-4 and TRBJ2-2 gives the full variable domain: ETGVTQSPTHLIKTRGQQVTLRCSSQSGHNTVSWYQQALGQGPQFIFQYYREEENGRGNFPPRFSGLQFPNYSSELNVNALELDDSALYLCASSSVAGTGELFFGEGSRLTVL.